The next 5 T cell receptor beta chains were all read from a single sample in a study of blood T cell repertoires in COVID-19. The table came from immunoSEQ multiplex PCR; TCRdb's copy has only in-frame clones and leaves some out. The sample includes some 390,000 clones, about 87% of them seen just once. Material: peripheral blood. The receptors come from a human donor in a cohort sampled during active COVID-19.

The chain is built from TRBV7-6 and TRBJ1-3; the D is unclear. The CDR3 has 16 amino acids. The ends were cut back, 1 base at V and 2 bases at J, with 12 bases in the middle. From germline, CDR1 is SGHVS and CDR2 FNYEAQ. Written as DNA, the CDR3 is TGTGCCAGCAGCTTAGTTTGGTCCGGGGCTGGAAACACCATATATTTT. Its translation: CASSLVWSGAGNTIYF.

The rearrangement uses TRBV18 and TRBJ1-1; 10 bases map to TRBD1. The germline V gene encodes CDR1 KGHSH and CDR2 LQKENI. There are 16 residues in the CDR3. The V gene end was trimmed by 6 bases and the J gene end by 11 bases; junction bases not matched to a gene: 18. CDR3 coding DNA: TGTGCCAGCTCCCCTGGACAGGGGGACAGGTGGTTTGAGGCTTTCTTT. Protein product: CASSPGQGDRWFEAFF.

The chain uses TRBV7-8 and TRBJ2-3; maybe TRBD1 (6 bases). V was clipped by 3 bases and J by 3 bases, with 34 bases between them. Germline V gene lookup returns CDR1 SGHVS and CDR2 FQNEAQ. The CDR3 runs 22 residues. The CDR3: CASSFSPPGLGGIFLITDTQYF. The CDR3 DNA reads TGTGCCAGCAGCTTTTCCCCACCAGGGTTAGGGGGAATTTTTTTAATTACAGATACGCAGTATTTT.

The CDR3 loop is CSVGPSGGYEQYF. In nucleotides, the CDR3 is TGCAGCGTTGGGCCTAGCGGGGGCTACGAGCAGTACTTC. The rearrangement joins TRBV29-1 to TRBJ2-7; 10 nucleotides line up with TRBD2. There are 13 residues in the CDR3. With V trimmed by 4 bases and J by 3 bases, 3 bases remained unmatched. Germline V gene data show CDR1 as SQVTM and CDR2 as ANQGSEA.

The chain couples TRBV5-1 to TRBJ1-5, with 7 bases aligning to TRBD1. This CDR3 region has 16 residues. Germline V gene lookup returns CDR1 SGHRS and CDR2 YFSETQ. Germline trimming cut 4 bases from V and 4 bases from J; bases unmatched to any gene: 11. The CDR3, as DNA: TGCGCCAGCAGCCCCGGGACAGTTCCCGATAATCAGCCCCAGCATTTT. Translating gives CASSPGTVPDNQPQHF.